This is a list of T cell receptor beta chains from one sample in a study of cytomegalovirus exposure and HLA in healthy donors. Profiling relied on immunoSEQ multiplex PCR, and the TCRdb table lists in-frame clones only, not all of them. In total, the table holds over 120,000 clones. Sequencing was performed on PBMCs. The receptors originated from a male donor in good health and CMV-seronegative. CDR3s include the opening cysteine and the closing phenylalanine or tryptophan. The D gene is left open where the match is weak.

d_call: TRBD1
v_call: TRBV10-3
j_call: TRBJ1-2
cdr3_aa: CAIEGQLGEGYTF
cdr3_nt: TGTGCCATCGAGGGACAGTTGGGGGAAGGCTACACCTTC

d_call: .
v_call: TRBV9
j_call: TRBJ2-1
cdr3_aa: CASSGGLNNEQFF
cdr3_nt: TGTGCCAGCAGCGGGGGACTTAACAATGAGCAGTTCTTC

d_call: .
v_call: TRBV6-1
j_call: TRBJ2-1
cdr3_aa: CASRTLGTDNEQFF
cdr3_nt: TGTGCCAGCAGGACCCTGGGTACAGACAATGAGCAGTTCTTC

d_call: .
v_call: TRBV5-1
j_call: TRBJ1-1
cdr3_aa: CASSSLGRWNTEAFF
cdr3_nt: TGCGCCAGCAGCAGTTTGGGGAGATGGAACACTGAAGCTTTCTTT

d_call: .
v_call: TRBV19
j_call: TRBJ2-1
cdr3_aa: CASNQGFLDNEQFF
cdr3_nt: TGTGCCAGTAACCAGGGATTTTTAGACAATGAGCAGTTCTTC

d_call: .
v_call: TRBV6-5
j_call: TRBJ1-1
cdr3_aa: CASREQVGGGAFF
cdr3_nt: TGTGCCAGCAGGGAACAGGTTGGGGGGGGAGCTTTCTTT

d_call: .
v_call: TRBV10-2
j_call: TRBJ2-1
cdr3_aa: CASSEGGFSYNEQFF
cdr3_nt: TGCGCCAGCAGTGAGGGGGGGTTCTCCTACAATGAGCAGTTCTTC

d_call: .
v_call: TRBV7-2
j_call: TRBJ1-2
cdr3_aa: CASSTEARGGYTF
cdr3_nt: TGTGCCAGCAGCACGGAAGCAAGGGGAGGCTACACCTTC

d_call: TRBD2
v_call: TRBV5-1
j_call: TRBJ2-3
cdr3_aa: CASSLEAGGPEADTQYF
cdr3_nt: TGCGCCAGCAGCTTGGAAGCGGGGGGGCCTGAGGCAGATACGCAGTATTTT

d_call: TRBD1
v_call: TRBV2
j_call: TRBJ2-2
cdr3_aa: CASSGTGSTTGELFF
cdr3_nt: TGTGCCAGCAGTGGGACAGGGTCCACCACCGGGGAGCTGTTTTTT

d_call: .
v_call: TRBV7-6
j_call: TRBJ2-1
cdr3_aa: CASSSEVYNEQFF
cdr3_nt: TGTGCCAGCAGCTCAGAGGTCTACAATGAGCAGTTCTTC

d_call: .
v_call: TRBV6-1
j_call: TRBJ1-1
cdr3_aa: CASSTRAGVSTEAFF
cdr3_nt: TGTGCCAGCAGCACTCGTGCAGGGGTGAGCACTGAAGCTTTCTTT

d_call: .
v_call: TRBV6-5
j_call: TRBJ2-5
cdr3_aa: CASSFSLTSQETQYF
cdr3_nt: TGTGCCAGCAGTTTCTCCTTGACTTCCCAAGAGACCCAGTACTTC

d_call: TRBD1
v_call: TRBV5-4
j_call: TRBJ1-6
cdr3_aa: CASRLGQGASSPLHF
cdr3_nt: TGTGCCAGCAGACTCGGACAGGGGGCCAGTTCACCCCTCCACTTT

d_call: .
v_call: TRBV19
j_call: TRBJ2-7
cdr3_aa: CASSIDRLGRYEQYF
cdr3_nt: TGTGCCAGTAGTATAGATCGCCTGGGCCGCTACGAGCAGTACTTC

d_call: TRBD1
v_call: TRBV5-1
j_call: TRBJ2-1
cdr3_aa: CASSSGGEQFF
cdr3_nt: TGCGCCAGCAGTTCAGGGGGTGAGCAGTTCTTC

d_call: TRBD1
v_call: TRBV7-3
j_call: TRBJ2-1
cdr3_aa: CASSPGQGIFNEQFF
cdr3_nt: TGTGCCAGCAGCCCGGGACAGGGGATTTTCAATGAGCAGTTCTTC

d_call: TRBD1
v_call: TRBV30
j_call: TRBJ2-1
cdr3_aa: CAWRTGGANNEQFF
cdr3_nt: TGTGCCTGGAGAACAGGGGGCGCCAACAATGAGCAGTTCTTC

d_call: TRBD1
v_call: TRBV7-9
j_call: TRBJ1-4
cdr3_aa: CASSLQGGSTNEKLFF
cdr3_nt: TGTGCCAGCAGCTTACAGGGGGGATCAACTAATGAAAAACTGTTTTTT

d_call: TRBD1
v_call: TRBV5-1
j_call: TRBJ1-1
cdr3_aa: CASSSTGGSTEAFF
cdr3_nt: TGCGCCAGCAGCTCAACAGGGGGAAGCACTGAAGCTTTCTTT

d_call: TRBD2
v_call: TRBV15
j_call: TRBJ2-7
cdr3_aa: CATSKTGGDYEQYF
cdr3_nt: TGTGCCACCAGCAAAACGGGGGGGGACTACGAGCAGTACTTC

d_call: TRBD1
v_call: TRBV4-2
j_call: TRBJ2-7
cdr3_aa: CASSHALTGGKSYEQYF
cdr3_nt: TGTGCCAGCAGCCACGCTTTGACAGGGGGCAAATCCTACGAGCAGTACTTC

d_call: .
v_call: TRBV2
j_call: TRBJ2-7
cdr3_aa: CASRTKLFYEQYF
cdr3_nt: TGTGCCAGCCGGACAAAACTTTTTTACGAGCAGTACTTC

d_call: .
v_call: TRBV4-2
j_call: TRBJ1-2
cdr3_aa: CASSRDPGAVGYGYTF
cdr3_nt: TGTGCCAGCAGCCGTGATCCAGGGGCGGTAGGCTATGGCTACACCTTC

d_call: TRBD2
v_call: TRBV19
j_call: TRBJ2-3
cdr3_aa: CASGGSGDVDTQYF
cdr3_nt: TGTGCCAGTGGTGGTAGCGGGGATGTAGATACGCAGTATTTT

d_call: .
v_call: TRBV5-1
j_call: TRBJ1-1
cdr3_aa: CASSSQGGEAFF
cdr3_nt: TGCGCCAGCAGCTCCCAAGGGGGTGAAGCTTTCTTT

d_call: .
v_call: TRBV6-5
j_call: TRBJ2-7
cdr3_aa: CASSLAGATYEQYF
cdr3_nt: TGTGCCAGCAGTTTGGCGGGGGCCACCTACGAGCAGTACTTC

d_call: TRBD2
v_call: TRBV4-2
j_call: TRBJ2-5
cdr3_aa: CASSQDLPSGRATETQYF
cdr3_nt: TGTGCCAGCAGCCAAGATCTTCCTAGCGGGAGGGCCACGGAGACCCAGTACTTC

d_call: .
v_call: TRBV14
j_call: TRBJ1-1
cdr3_aa: CASSQVGAEAFF
cdr3_nt: TGTGCCAGCAGCCAAGTAGGGGCCGAAGCTTTCTTT

d_call: TRBD2
v_call: TRBV7-2
j_call: TRBJ2-1
cdr3_aa: CASGIIAGGYNEQFF
cdr3_nt: TGTGCCAGCGGAATAATAGCGGGGGGATACAATGAGCAGTTCTTC

d_call: TRBD1
v_call: TRBV27
j_call: TRBJ1-2
cdr3_aa: CASSETGGSYGYTF
cdr3_nt: TGTGCCAGCAGTGAGACAGGGGGGAGCTATGGCTACACCTTC

d_call: TRBD1
v_call: TRBV7-9
j_call: TRBJ2-5
cdr3_aa: CASSLSGQGAWETQYF
cdr3_nt: TGTGCCAGCAGCTTATCAGGACAGGGGGCATGGGAGACCCAGTACTTC

d_call: .
v_call: TRBV30
j_call: TRBJ1-2
cdr3_aa: CAWSVPGIYGYTF
cdr3_nt: TGTGCCTGGAGTGTACCAGGGATCTATGGCTACACCTTC

d_call: .
v_call: TRBV5-6
j_call: TRBJ2-7
cdr3_aa: CASSWGGQAHYEQYF
cdr3_nt: TGTGCCAGCAGCTGGGGGGGACAGGCACACTACGAGCAGTACTTC

d_call: .
v_call: TRBV5-1
j_call: TRBJ2-3
cdr3_aa: CASSLTGLKDTQYF
cdr3_nt: TGCGCCAGCAGCTTGACAGGGTTAAAAGATACGCAGTATTTT

d_call: .
v_call: TRBV10-1
j_call: TRBJ2-1
cdr3_aa: CASSSQEGAGYNEQFF
cdr3_nt: TGCGCCAGCAGTTCCCAAGAGGGAGCGGGCTACAATGAGCAGTTCTTC

d_call: TRBD1
v_call: TRBV7-6
j_call: TRBJ2-7
cdr3_aa: CASSLGTGRDEQYF
cdr3_nt: TGTGCCAGCAGCTTAGGGACAGGGAGAGACGAGCAGTACTTC

d_call: .
v_call: TRBV9
j_call: TRBJ2-7
cdr3_aa: CASSQDFSYEQYF
cdr3_nt: TGTGCCAGCAGCCAGGACTTCTCCTACGAGCAGTACTTC

d_call: .
v_call: TRBV6-5
j_call: TRBJ2-7
cdr3_aa: CASSYEGWSYEQYF
cdr3_nt: TGTGCCAGCAGTTACGAGGGTTGGTCCTACGAGCAGTACTTC

d_call: .
v_call: TRBV11-2
j_call: TRBJ2-7
cdr3_aa: CASSHLGDFGYEQYF
cdr3_nt: TGTGCCAGCAGCCACCTTGGGGACTTCGGCTACGAGCAGTACTTC

d_call: .
v_call: TRBV13
j_call: TRBJ1-2
cdr3_aa: CASSGGEDIGYTF
cdr3_nt: TGTGCCAGCAGCGGAGGTGAGGATATTGGCTACACCTTC

d_call: .
v_call: TRBV30
j_call: TRBJ2-3
cdr3_aa: CAWRGLPSTDTQYF
cdr3_nt: TGTGCCTGGAGGGGACTGCCAAGCACAGATACGCAGTATTTT

d_call: TRBD1
v_call: TRBV7-9
j_call: TRBJ1-1
cdr3_aa: CASSADGTVTEAFF
cdr3_nt: TGTGCCAGCAGCGCCGACGGGACAGTCACTGAAGCTTTCTTT

d_call: .
v_call: TRBV5-8
j_call: TRBJ1-1
cdr3_aa: CASSSYRAGNTEAFF
cdr3_nt: TGTGCCAGCAGCTCCTACAGGGCAGGGAACACTGAAGCTTTCTTT

d_call: TRBD1
v_call: TRBV2
j_call: TRBJ2-5
cdr3_aa: CATRQGPKETQYF
cdr3_nt: TGTGCCACCAGACAGGGGCCAAAAGAGACCCAGTACTTC

d_call: .
v_call: TRBV7-2
j_call: TRBJ2-7
cdr3_aa: CASSLAQGGEQYF
cdr3_nt: TGTGCCAGCAGCTTAGCACAGGGGGGGGAGCAGTACTTC

d_call: TRBD2
v_call: TRBV4-3
j_call: TRBJ2-5
cdr3_aa: CASSQVGRGGETQYF
cdr3_nt: TGCGCCAGCAGCCAAGTTGGGCGGGGGGGAGAGACCCAGTACTTC

d_call: .
v_call: TRBV11-2
j_call: TRBJ1-2
cdr3_aa: CASSLDTGGSYGYTF
cdr3_nt: TGTGCCAGCAGCTTAGATACGGGGGGGAGCTATGGCTACACCTTC

d_call: .
v_call: TRBV25-1
j_call: TRBJ1-3
cdr3_aa: CASSERSGQFLF
cdr3_nt: TGTGCCAGCAGTGAACGCAGTGGGCAGTTCCTCTTT

d_call: .
v_call: TRBV5-1
j_call: TRBJ2-4
cdr3_aa: CASSLGGVGNIQYF
cdr3_nt: TGCGCCAGCAGCTTGGGGGGAGTTGGAAACATTCAGTACTTC

d_call: .
v_call: TRBV19
j_call: TRBJ1-1
cdr3_aa: CASSIDLGVNTEAFF
cdr3_nt: TGTGCCAGTAGTATAGATTTGGGCGTTAACACTGAAGCTTTCTTT

d_call: TRBD1
v_call: TRBV7-6
j_call: TRBJ2-1
cdr3_aa: CASSRSGTDNEQFF
cdr3_nt: TGTGCCAGCAGCAGATCCGGGACAGACAATGAGCAGTTCTTC

d_call: .
v_call: TRBV4-2
j_call: TRBJ2-1
cdr3_aa: CASSQEAATSYNEQFF
cdr3_nt: TGTGCCAGCAGCCAAGAAGCGGCCACCTCCTACAATGAGCAGTTCTTC

d_call: TRBD1
v_call: TRBV5-5
j_call: TRBJ1-6
cdr3_aa: CASSLDEQGAGSPLHF
cdr3_nt: TGTGCCAGCAGCTTGGATGAACAGGGGGCAGGTTCACCCCTCCACTTT

d_call: .
v_call: TRBV19
j_call: TRBJ1-2
cdr3_aa: CASTMGPAPASYGYTF
cdr3_nt: TGTGCCAGTACCATGGGGCCGGCCCCAGCCTCATATGGCTACACCTTC